One sample yielded the 10 T cell receptor beta chains listed below, sequenced in a study of blood T cell repertoires in COVID-19. Sequencing was performed with immunoSEQ multiplex PCR; in TCRdb, only in-frame clones are kept and a portion is missing. Found here are about 170,000 clones, roughly 87% of them singletons; the top ten hold around 1.2%. Material: PBMCs or T cells enriched from blood (not recorded which). Receptors were obtained from a human donor with acute COVID-19. The donor label of this sample is uncertain.

The chain carries TRBV6-1 and TRBJ2-1; TRBD2 might be the D (5 bases). Germline loops: CDR1 MNHNS, CDR2 SASEGT. V was clipped by 3 bases and J by 0 bases, with 15 bases between them. The CDR3 extends over 17 amino acids. The CDR3 region is CASSDWTHRASYNEQFF. DNA of the CDR3: TGTGCCAGCAGTGACTGGACTCATCGAGCCTCCTACAATGAGCAGTTCTTC.

The V gene is TRBV3-1 (or the pseudogene TRBV3-2), the J gene TRBJ2-7, with no clear D. Germline assignment: CDR1 LGHDT and CDR2 YNNKEL (reference sequence). Trimming shortened V by 1 base and J by 3 bases, and 4 bases separated the two germline ends. The CDR3 runs to 12 residues. CDR3 loop: CASSQAIYEQYF. The CDR3 DNA reads as TGTGCCAGCAGCCAAGCAATCTACGAGCAGTACTTC.

The chain links TRBV7-9 to TRBJ2-7, with 9 bases lining up with TRBD1. The CDR3 contains 14 residues. CDR1 is SEHNR and CDR2 is FQNEAQ in the germline V gene (reference sequence). V gave up 4 bases and J gave up 4 bases; unmatched junction bases: 5. The CDR3 nucleotides are TGTGCCAGCAGCTGGGGACAGGGTGCGTACGAGCAGTACTTC. Its translation is CASSWGQGAYEQYF.

This clone appeared a single time. The rearrangement uses TRBV5-1 and TRBJ2-2, with D uncertain. This CDR3 contains 15 residues. V was trimmed by 0 bases and J by 2 bases, leaving 8 bases between them. Germline CDR1 is SGHRS and CDR2 is YFSETQ. For the CDR3, the DNA is TGCGCCAGCAGCTTGGTGGGCAGAAACACCGGGGAGCTGTTTTTT. Its translation: CASSLVGRNTGELFF. Supplemented by reference TRBV5-1 and TRBJ2-2, the full variable domain reads KAGVTQTPRYLIKTRGQQVTLSCSPISGHRSVSWYQQTPGQGLQFLFEYFSETQRNKGNFPGRFSGRQFSNSRSEMNVSTLELGDSALYLCASSLVGRNTGELFFGEGSRLTVL.

The J gene is TRBJ1-2, the V gene TRBV18; the D gene is possibly TRBD1 (5 bases). V was clipped by 1 base and J by 8 bases, with 17 bases between them. Germline assignment: CDR1 KGHSH and CDR2 LQKENI. This CDR3 has 15 amino acids. CDR3 residues: CASSPRGEFVGGYTF. The CDR3 DNA reads TGTGCCAGCTCACCACGGGGCGAGTTCGTCGGGGGCTACACCTTC.

The CDR3 nucleotides read TGTGCCAGCAGCGGGGGCCCCCTCGAGGCTAATGAAAAACTGTTTTTT. Protein: CASSGGPLEANEKLFF. This chain links TRBV9 with TRBJ1-4, with TRBD1 as a possible D gene (5 bases). V shed 3 bases and J shed 3 bases, with 15 bases lying between them. The germline V gene has CDR1 SGDLS and CDR2 YYNGEE. The CDR3 covers 16 residues.

The chain is built from TRBV4-3 and TRBJ1-2; 8 nucleotides align to TRBD1. Germline CDR1 reads LGHNA; CDR2 reads YSLEER. After removal of 0 bases from V and 7 bases from J, the junction contained 13 bases not matched to a gene. This CDR3 is 17 amino acids long. CDR3 DNA sequence: TGCGCCAGCAGCCAAGACAGGGGGCTTAATCTCTTCGGTGGCTACACCTTC. Translation gives CASSQDRGLNLFGGYTF.

This chain connects TRBV19 to TRBJ2-2, with D possibly being TRBD1 (6 bases). Per germline, CDR1 LNHDA and CDR2 SQIVND (reference sequence). The CDR3 spans 15 residues. The V and J ends lost 8 bases and 1 base respectively, with 14 bases between them. The CDR3 here is CASPYRVRNTGELFF. The CDR3 region has the DNA TGTGCCAGTCCTTACAGGGTACGGAACACCGGGGAGCTGTTTTTT.

The chain has TRBV5-1 and TRBJ2-5, with D hard to call. V was trimmed by 0 bases and J by 1 base, leaving 7 bases between them. Germline V gene data show CDR1 as SGHRS and CDR2 as YFSETQ. This CDR3 contains 14 residues. CDR3 amino acids: CASSLVSGQETQYF. The CDR3 DNA reads as TGCGCCAGCAGCTTGGTGTCAGGCCAAGAGACCCAGTACTTC. The variable domain in full, with the rest retrieved from reference TRBV5-1 and TRBJ2-5, is KAGVTQTPRYLIKTRGQQVTLSCSPISGHRSVSWYQQTPGQGLQFLFEYFSETQRNKGNFPGRFSGRQFSNSRSEMNVSTLELGDSALYLCASSLVSGQETQYFGPGTRLLVL.

CDR3 loop: CSARELREAFF. The CDR3 DNA reads TGCAGTGCTAGAGAACTTCGAGAAGCTTTCTTT. This chain uses TRBV20-1 with TRBJ1-1; unclear D gene. The germline V and J ends were trimmed by 0 bases and 8 bases, with 7 bases remaining between them. Per the germline V gene, CDR1 is DFQATT and CDR2 is SNEGSKA (reference sequence). The CDR3 is 11 residues long.